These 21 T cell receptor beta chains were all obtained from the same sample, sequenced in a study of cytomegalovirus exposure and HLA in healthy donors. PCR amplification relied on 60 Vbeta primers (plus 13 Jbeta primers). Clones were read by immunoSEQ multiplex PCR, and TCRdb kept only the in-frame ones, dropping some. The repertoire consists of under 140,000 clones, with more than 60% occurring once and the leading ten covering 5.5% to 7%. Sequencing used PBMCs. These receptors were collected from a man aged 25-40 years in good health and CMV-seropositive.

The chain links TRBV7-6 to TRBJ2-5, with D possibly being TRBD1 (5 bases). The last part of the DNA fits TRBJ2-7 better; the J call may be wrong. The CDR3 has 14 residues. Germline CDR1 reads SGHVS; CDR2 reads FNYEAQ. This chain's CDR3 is CASSSWTSSYEQYF. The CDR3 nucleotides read TGTGCCAGCAGCTCATGGACAAGCTCCTACGAGCAGTACTTC.

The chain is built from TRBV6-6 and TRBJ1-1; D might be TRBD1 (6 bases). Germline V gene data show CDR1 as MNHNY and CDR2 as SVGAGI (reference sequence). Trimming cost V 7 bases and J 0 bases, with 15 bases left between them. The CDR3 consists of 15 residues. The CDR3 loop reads CASITTGHLNTEAFF. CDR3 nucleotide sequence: TGTGCCAGCATCACTACGGGACACCTGAACACTGAAGCTTTCTTT.

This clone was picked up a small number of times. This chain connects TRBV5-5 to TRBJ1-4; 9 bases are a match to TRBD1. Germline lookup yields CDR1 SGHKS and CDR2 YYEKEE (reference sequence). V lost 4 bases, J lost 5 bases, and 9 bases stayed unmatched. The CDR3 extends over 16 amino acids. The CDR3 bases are TGTGCCAGCAGCCCCTCCCGACAGGGGGGCAATGAAAAACTGTTTTTT. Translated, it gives CASSPSRQGGNEKLFF.

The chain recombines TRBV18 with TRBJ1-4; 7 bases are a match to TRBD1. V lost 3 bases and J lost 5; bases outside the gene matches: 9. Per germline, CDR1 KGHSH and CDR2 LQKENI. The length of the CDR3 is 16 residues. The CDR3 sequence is CASSPQVGTDNEKLFF. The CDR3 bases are TGTGCCAGCTCACCTCAGGTCGGGACAGACAATGAAAAACTGTTTTTT.

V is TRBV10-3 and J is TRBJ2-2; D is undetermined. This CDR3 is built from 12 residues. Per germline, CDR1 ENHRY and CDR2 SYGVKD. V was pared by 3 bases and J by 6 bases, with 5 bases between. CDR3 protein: CAISERAGELFF. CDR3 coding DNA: TGTGCCATCAGTGAACGAGCCGGGGAGCTGTTTTTT.

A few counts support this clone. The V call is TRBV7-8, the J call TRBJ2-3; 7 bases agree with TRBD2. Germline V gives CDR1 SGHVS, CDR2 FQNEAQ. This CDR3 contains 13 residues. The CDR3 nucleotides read TGTGCTACTAGCGACGGGGGAACAGATACGCAGTATTTT. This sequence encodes CATSDGGTDTQYF.

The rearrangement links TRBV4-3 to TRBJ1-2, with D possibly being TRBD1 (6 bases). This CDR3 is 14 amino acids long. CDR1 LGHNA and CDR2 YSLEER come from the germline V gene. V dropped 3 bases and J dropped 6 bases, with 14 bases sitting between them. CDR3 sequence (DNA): TGCGCCAGCAGCCACCCGGGCAGGGGCGATGGCTACACCTTC. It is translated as CASSHPGRGDGYTF.

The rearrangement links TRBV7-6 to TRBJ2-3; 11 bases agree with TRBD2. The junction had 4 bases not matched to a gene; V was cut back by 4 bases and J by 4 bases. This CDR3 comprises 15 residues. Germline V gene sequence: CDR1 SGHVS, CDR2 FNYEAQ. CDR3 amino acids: CASSSSGGSSDTQYF. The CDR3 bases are TGTGCCAGCAGCTCTAGCGGGGGGTCCTCAGATACGCAGTATTTT.

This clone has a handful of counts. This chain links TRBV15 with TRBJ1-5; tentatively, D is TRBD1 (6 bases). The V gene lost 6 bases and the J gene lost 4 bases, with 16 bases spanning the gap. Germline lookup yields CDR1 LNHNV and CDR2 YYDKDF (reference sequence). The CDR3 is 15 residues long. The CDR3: CATSPQGSPNQPQHF. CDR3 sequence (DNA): TGTGCCACCAGTCCTCAGGGGTCCCCAAATCAGCCCCAGCATTTT.

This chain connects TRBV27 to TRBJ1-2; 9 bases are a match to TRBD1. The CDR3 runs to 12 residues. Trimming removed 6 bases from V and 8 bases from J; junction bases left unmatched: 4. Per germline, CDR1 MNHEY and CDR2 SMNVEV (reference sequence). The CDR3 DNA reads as TGTGCCAGCAGGCCCACAGGGGGCGGCTACACCTTC. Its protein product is CASRPTGGGYTF.

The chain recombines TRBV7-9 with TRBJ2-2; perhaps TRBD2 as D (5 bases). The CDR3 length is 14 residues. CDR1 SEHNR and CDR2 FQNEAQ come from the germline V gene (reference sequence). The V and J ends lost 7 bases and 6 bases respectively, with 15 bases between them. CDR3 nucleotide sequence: TGTGCCAGCAAAGCTTCTCGGGGATCCGGGGAGCTGTTTTTT. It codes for CASKASRGSGELFF.

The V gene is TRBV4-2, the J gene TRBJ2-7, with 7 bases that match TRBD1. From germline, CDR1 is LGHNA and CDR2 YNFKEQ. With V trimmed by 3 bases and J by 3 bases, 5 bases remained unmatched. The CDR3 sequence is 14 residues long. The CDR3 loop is CASSQPDRFYEQYF. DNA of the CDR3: TGTGCCAGCAGCCAGCCGGACAGGTTCTACGAGCAGTACTTC.

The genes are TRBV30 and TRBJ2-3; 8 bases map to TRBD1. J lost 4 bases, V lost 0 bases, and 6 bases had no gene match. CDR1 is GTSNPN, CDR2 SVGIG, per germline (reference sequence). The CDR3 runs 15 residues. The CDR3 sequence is CAWSVGRGPADTQYF. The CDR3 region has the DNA TGTGCCTGGAGTGTGGGCAGGGGGCCGGCAGATACGCAGTATTTT.

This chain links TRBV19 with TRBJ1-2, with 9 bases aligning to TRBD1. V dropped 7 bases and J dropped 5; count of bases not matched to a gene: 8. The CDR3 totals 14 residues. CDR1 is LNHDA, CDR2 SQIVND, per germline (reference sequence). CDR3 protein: CASNSLDRGYGYTF. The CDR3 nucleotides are TGTGCCAGTAACTCCCTGGACAGGGGTTATGGCTACACCTTC.

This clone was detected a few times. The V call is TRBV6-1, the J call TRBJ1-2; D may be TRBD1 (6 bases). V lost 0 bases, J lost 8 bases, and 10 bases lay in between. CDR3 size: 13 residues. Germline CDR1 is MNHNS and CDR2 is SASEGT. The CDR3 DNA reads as TGTGCCAGCAGTGAAGCGCCAGGGGCCGGCTACACCTTC. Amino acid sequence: CASSEAPGAGYTF.

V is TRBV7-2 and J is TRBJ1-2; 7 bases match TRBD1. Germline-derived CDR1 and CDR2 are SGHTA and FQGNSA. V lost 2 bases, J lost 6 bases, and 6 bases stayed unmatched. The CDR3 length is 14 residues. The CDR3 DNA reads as TGTGCCAGCAGCTTATTGGCAGGGGGTGATGGCTACACCTTC. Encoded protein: CASSLLAGGDGYTF.

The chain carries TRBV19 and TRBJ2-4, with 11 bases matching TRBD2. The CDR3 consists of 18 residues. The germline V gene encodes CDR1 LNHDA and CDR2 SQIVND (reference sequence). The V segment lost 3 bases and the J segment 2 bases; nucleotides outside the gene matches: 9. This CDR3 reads CASSIISGGAGTKNIQYF. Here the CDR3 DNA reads TGTGCCAGTAGTATTATTAGCGGGGGGGCCGGGACCAAAAACATTCAGTACTTC.

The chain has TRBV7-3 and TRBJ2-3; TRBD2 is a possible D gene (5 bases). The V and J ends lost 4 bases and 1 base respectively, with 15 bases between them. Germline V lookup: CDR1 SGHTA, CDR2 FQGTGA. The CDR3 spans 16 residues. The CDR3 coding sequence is TGTGCCAGCAGCTCCGGACTCGAAGTGGGCACAGATACGCAGTATTTT. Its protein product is CASSSGLEVGTDTQYF.

The CDR3 reads CASSASGQGGTETYNEQFF. DNA of the CDR3: TGTGCCAGTAGTGCCTCGGGGCAGGGAGGGACCGAGACCTACAATGAGCAGTTCTTC. The rearrangement links TRBV19 to TRBJ2-1, with TRBD2 matching 7 bases. The CDR3 contains 19 residues. The germline CDR1 and CDR2 sequences are LNHDA and SQIVND (reference sequence). J lost 2 bases, V lost 5 bases, and 18 bases had no gene match.

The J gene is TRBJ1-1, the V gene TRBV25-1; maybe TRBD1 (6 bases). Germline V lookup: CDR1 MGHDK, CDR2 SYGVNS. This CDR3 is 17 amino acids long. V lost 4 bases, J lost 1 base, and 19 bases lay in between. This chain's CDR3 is CASSAVQGPYGNTEAFF. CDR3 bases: TGTGCCAGCAGTGCAGTACAGGGCCCGTACGGGAACACTGAAGCTTTCTTT.

CDR3 protein: CAWKTLLSGNTIYF. DNA for the CDR3: TGTGCCTGGAAAACGCTACTCTCTGGAAACACCATATATTTT. The V call is TRBV30, the J call TRBJ1-3; no clear D gene. Germline CDR1 reads GTSNPN; CDR2 reads SVGIG (reference sequence). The CDR3 loop spans 14 amino acids. Trimming removed 4 bases at V and 0 bases at J, with 10 bases between.